What follows describes a single T cell receptor (beta chain). This clonotype showed up just a few times. Its binding antigen is unknown. No per-base quality is available; no much larger clone lies one base away. From the cysteine through the phenylalanine, the CDR3 covers 16 amino acids. The read is trimmed to its CDR3 DNA, 48 bases read in frame from base 1. Relative to germline, V is missing 5 bases and J is missing 6 bases, with 12 bases of the junction outside any gene match. Looking up the germline V gene yields CDR1 SGHTA and CDR2 FQGNSA. These reads were obtained on an Illumina HiSeq 2500. Quantitative 5'-RACE with molecular barcodes was used to prepare TCR beta libraries. Under the source paper's analysis protocol: A new computational method, built on a probabilistic model of VDJ rearrangement, was used to identify disease-linked TCR variants. TCRdb handled the public reads itself, with Q25 trimming in fastp and clone calling in MiXCR, and kept productive beta chains. Every CDR3 protein is listed once, alongside the most common genes and DNA of its rows. What appears here as the V and J calls and clone size reflects TCRdb's work, not the paper's. The sample table shows roughly 700,000 distinct CDR3 sequences, and around a fifth are seen once. 15% to 20% of the sample rests with the top ten.

The data originate from a study of CD8 T cells in ankylosing spondylitis (dated 2017 in TCRdb). Describing the broader study: The study set out to find disease-linked TCR variants by profiling T cell receptor beta repertoires in ankylosing spondylitis patients and healthy donors. The full study cohort comprised around 25 ankylosing spondylitis patients and roughly 100 healthy donors. Samples of peripheral blood were taken, and for ankylosing spondylitis patients, synovial fluid was collected as well.

The research as a whole found: Significant enrichment of the disease-linked clones was reported in matched synovial fluid samples from ankylosing spondylitis patients. A TCR beta motif made up of several highly homologous amino acid variants appeared to be characteristic of blood from ankylosing spondylitis patients. A CD8+ phenotype was shown by the disease-linked clones, which were found at relatively low frequencies in peripheral blood. Some motif variants were previously reported in synovial fluid and blood of reactive arthritis patients, suggesting common disease-initiation mechanisms.

The V and J segments used are TRBV7-2 and TRBJ2-7; 11 bases in the middle match TRBD2. Specimen: blood, either unsorted or a sorted T cell fraction (not recorded which). The sequence came from a male donor with ankylosing spondylitis. The sequenced DNA is TGTGCCAGCAGCCCGCACTGGACTAGCGGGCTACTCGAGCAGTACTTC. Translated, this gives CASSPHWTSGLLEQYF.